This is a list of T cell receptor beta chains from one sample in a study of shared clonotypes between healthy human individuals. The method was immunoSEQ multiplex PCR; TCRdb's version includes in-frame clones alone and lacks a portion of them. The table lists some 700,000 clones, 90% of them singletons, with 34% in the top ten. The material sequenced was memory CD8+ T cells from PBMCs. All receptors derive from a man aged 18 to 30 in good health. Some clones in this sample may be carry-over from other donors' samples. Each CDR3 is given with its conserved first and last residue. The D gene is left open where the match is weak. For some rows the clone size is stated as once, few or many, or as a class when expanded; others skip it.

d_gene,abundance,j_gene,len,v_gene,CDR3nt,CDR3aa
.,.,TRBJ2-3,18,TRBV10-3,TGTGCCATCAGTGAGACAGAACCCCACCAGGGGCCCACAGATACGCAGTATTTT,CAISETEPHQGPTDTQYF
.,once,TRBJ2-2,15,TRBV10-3,TGTGCCATCCTGAGGTCGTCCACGAACACCGGGGAGCTGTTTTTT,CAILRSSTNTGELFF
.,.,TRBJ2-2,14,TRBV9,TGTGCCAGCAGCGGCGAAATGGGCACCGGGGAGCTGTTTTTT,CASSGEMGTGELFF
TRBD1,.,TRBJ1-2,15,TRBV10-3,TGTGCCATCAGTGGCGGGACAGGGTGGGACTATGGCTACACCTTC,CAISGGTGWDYGYTF
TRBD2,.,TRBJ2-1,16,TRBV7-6,TGTGCCAGCAGCCAACCCAGCGGGAGAGACTACAATGAGCAGTTCTTC,CASSQPSGRDYNEQFF
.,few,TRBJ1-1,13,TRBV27,TGTGCCAGCGGCCTCCTTTGGGAGGGTGAAGCTTTCTTT,CASGLLWEGEAFF
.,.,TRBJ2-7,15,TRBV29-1,TGCAGCGTTGAATTCAGGGGGAGGAGCGACTACGAGCAGTACTTC,CSVEFRGRSDYEQYF
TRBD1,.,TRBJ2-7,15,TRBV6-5,TGTGCCAGCAGTACTCGGACAGGGAACTTCTACGAGCAGTACTTC,CASSTRTGNFYEQYF
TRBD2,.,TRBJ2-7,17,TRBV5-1,TGCGCCAGCAGCTTGTTCCCTTTTAGCGAGCGGGAGAACGAGCAGTACTTC,CASSLFPFSERENEQYF
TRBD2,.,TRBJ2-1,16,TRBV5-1,TGCGCCAGCAGCTTGGCTAGCGGGAGCTCCTACAATGAGCAGTTCTTC,CASSLASGSSYNEQFF
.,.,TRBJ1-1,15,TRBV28,TGTGCCAGCAGTCCCCCACGACATATCGGCACTGAAGCTTTCTTT,CASSPPRHIGTEAFF
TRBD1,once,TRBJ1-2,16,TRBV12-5,TGTGCTAGTGGTTTGGCAGACAGGGTATATAACTATGGCTACACCTTC,CASGLADRVYNYGYTF
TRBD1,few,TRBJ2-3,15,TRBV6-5,TGTGCCAGCAGTTACTCTACAGGGGGCGCAGATACGCAGTATTTT,CASSYSTGGADTQYF
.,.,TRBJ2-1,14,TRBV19,TGTGCCAGTACCCCTCGGGTACCAAACAATGAGCAGTTCTTC,CASTPRVPNNEQFF
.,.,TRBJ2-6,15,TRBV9,TGTGCCAGCAGCGTAGCCGGAACTGGGGCCAACGTCCTGACTTTC,CASSVAGTGANVLTF
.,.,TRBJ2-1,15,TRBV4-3,TGCGCCAGCAGCCATATTCGCGGGGCCTACAATGAGCAGTTCTTC,CASSHIRGAYNEQFF
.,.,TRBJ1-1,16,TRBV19,TGTGCCAGTAGTATAGATCCTTCCTCTCTACCCCCTGAAGCTTTCTTT,CASSIDPSSLPPEAFF